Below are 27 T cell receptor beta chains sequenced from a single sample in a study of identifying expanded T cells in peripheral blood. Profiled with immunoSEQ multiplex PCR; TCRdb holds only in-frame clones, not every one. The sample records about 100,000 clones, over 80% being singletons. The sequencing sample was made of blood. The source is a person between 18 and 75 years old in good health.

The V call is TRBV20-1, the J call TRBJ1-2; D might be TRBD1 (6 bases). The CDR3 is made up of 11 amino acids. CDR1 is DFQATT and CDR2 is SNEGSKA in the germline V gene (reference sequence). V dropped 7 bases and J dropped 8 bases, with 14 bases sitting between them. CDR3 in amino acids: CSGGGPLGYTF. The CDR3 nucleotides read TGCAGTGGGGGGGGGCCCCTGGGCTACACCTTC.

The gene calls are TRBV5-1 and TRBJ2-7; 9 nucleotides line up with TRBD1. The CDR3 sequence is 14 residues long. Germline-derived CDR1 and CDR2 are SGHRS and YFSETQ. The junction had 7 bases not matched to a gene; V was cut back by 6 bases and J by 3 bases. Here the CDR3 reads CASNSGTGIYEQYF. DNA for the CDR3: TGCGCCAGCAACTCCGGGACAGGGATCTACGAGCAGTACTTC.

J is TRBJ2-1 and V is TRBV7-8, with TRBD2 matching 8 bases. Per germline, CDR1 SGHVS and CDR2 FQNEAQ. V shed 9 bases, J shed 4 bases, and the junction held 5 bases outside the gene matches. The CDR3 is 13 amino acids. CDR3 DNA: TGTGCCAGTGCGGGGGGCCCTTACAATGAGCAGTTCTTC. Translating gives CASAGGPYNEQFF.

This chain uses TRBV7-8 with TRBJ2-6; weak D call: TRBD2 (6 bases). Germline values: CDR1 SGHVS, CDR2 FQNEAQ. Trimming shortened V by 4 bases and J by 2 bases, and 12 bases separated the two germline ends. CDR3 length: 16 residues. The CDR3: CASSSPGEAGANVLTF. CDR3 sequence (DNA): TGTGCCAGCAGCTCCCCCGGGGAGGCTGGGGCCAACGTCCTGACTTTC. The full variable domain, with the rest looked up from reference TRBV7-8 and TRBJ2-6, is GAGVSQSPRYKVAKRGQDVALRCDPISGHVSLFWYQQALGQGPEFLTYFQNEAQLDKSGLPSDRFFAERPEGSVSTLKIQRTQQEDSAVYLCASSSPGEAGANVLTFGAGSRLTVL.

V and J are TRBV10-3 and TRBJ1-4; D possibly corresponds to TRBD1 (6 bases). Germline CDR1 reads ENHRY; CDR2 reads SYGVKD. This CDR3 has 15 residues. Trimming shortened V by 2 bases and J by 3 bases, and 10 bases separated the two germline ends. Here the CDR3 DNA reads TGTGCCATCAGTGAGGGCACAGGGCCTAATGAAAAACTGTTTTTT. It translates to CAISEGTGPNEKLFF.

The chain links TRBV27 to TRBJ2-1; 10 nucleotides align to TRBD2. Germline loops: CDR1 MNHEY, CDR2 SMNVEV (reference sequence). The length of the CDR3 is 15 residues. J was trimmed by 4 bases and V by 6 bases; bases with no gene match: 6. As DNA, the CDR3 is TGTGCCAGCAGGTCCCTAGCGGGAGTGTACAATGAGCAGTTCTTC. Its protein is CASRSLAGVYNEQFF.

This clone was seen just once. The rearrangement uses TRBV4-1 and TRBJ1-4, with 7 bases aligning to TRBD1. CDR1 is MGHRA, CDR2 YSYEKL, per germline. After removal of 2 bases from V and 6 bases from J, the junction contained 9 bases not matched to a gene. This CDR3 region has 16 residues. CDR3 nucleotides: TGCGCCAGCAGCCAACCTCGGAGGGGGCGTTATGAAAAACTGTTTTTT. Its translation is CASSQPRRGRYEKLFF.

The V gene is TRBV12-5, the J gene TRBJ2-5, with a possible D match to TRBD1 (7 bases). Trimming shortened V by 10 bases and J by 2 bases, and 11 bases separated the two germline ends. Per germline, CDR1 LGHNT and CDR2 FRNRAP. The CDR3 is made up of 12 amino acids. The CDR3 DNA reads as TGTGCTACCAGGGGGGTTCAAGAGACCCAGTACTTC. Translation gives CATRGVQETQYF.

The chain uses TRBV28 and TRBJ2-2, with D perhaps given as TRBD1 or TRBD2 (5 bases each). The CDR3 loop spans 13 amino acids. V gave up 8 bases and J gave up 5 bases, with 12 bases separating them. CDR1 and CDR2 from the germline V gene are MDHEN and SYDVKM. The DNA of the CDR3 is TGTGCCAGCGAAAGGGGACGGACCGGGGAGCTGTTTTTT. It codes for CASERGRTGELFF.

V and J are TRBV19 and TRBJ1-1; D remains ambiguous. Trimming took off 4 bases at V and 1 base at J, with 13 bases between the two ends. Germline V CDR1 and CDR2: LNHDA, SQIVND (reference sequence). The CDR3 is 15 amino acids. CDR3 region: CASSKGPQANTEAFF. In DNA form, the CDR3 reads TGTGCCAGTAGTAAAGGTCCTCAGGCGAACACTGAAGCTTTCTTT.

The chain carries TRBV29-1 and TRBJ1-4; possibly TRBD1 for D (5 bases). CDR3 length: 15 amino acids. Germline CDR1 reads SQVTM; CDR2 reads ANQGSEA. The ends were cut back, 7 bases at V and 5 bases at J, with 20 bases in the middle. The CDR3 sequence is CSAVPQGTGNEKLFF. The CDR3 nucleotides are TGCAGCGCTGTACCGCAGGGAACCGGGAATGAAAAACTGTTTTTT.

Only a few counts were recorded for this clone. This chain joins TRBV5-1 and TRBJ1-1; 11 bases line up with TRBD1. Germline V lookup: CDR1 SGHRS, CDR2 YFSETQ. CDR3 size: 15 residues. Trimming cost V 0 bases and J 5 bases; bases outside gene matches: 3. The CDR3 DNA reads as TGCGCCAGCAGCTTGGGGACAGGGGGCTTTACTGAAGCTTTCTTT. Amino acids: CASSLGTGGFTEAFF.

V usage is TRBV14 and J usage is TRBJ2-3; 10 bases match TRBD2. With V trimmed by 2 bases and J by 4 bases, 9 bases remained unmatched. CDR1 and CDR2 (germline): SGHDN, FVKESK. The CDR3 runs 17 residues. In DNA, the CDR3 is TGTGCCAGCAGCCAATCTCCTAGCGGGAGTCGGGCAGATACGCAGTATTTT. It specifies CASSQSPSGSRADTQYF.

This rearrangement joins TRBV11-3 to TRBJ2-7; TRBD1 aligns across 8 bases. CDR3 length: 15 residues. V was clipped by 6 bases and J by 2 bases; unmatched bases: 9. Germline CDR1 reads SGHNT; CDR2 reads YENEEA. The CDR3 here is CASSFSGTGTYEQYF. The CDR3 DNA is TGTGCCAGCAGTTTTTCCGGGACAGGAACCTACGAGCAGTACTTC.

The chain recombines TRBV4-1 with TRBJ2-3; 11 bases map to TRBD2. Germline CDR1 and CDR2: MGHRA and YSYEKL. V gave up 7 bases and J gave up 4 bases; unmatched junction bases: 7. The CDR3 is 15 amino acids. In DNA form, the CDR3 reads TGCGCCAGCACCGTGGGGACTAGCGGCCCAGATACGCAGTATTTT. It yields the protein CASTVGTSGPDTQYF.

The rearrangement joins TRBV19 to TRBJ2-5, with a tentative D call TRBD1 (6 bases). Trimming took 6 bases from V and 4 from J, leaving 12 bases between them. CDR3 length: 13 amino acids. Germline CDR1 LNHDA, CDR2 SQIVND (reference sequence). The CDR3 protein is CASRAGTTETQYF. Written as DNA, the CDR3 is TGTGCCAGTAGAGCAGGGACAACAGAGACCCAGTACTTC.

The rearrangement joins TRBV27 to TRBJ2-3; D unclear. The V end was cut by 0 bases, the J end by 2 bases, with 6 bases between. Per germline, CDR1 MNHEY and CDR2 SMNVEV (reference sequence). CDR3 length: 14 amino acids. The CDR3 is CASSLSSPTDTQYF. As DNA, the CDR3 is TGTGCCAGCAGTTTATCGTCCCCCACAGATACGCAGTATTTT.

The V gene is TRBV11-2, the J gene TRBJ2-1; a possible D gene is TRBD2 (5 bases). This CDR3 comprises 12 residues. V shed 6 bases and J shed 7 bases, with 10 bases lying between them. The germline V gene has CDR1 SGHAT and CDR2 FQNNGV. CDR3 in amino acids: CASRRVSNEQFF. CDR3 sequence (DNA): TGTGCCAGCAGGAGGGTTTCGAATGAGCAGTTCTTC.

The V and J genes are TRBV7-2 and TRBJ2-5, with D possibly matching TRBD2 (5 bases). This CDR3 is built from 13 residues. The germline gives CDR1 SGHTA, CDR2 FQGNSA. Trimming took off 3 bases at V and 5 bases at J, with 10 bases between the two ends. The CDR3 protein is CASSLNRGETQYF. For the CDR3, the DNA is TGTGCCAGCAGCTTGAACAGAGGGGAGACCCAGTACTTC.

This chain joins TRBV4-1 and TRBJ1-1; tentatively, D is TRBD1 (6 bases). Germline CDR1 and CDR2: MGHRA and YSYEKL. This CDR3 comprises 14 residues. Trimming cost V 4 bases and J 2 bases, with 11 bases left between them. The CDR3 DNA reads TGCGCCAGCAGCCGGTCAGGGGAAAACACTGAAGCTTTCTTT. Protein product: CASSRSGENTEAFF.

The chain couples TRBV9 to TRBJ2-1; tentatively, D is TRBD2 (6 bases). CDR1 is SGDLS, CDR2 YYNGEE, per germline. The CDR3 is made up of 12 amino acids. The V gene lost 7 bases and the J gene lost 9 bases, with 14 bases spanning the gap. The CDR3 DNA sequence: TGTGCCAGCGGGAGGATATCGGGTGAGCAGTTCTTC. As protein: CASGRISGEQFF.

CDR3 DNA sequence: TGTGCCAGCAGTTTATCCCTAGTAGGTGAGCAGTTCTTC. This translates into CASSLSLVGEQFF. The chain is built from TRBV27 and TRBJ2-1, with D unresolved. The CDR3 consists of 13 residues. Deletions cut 0 bases from V and 9 bases from J, with 9 bases between. Germline V lookup: CDR1 MNHEY, CDR2 SMNVEV (reference sequence).

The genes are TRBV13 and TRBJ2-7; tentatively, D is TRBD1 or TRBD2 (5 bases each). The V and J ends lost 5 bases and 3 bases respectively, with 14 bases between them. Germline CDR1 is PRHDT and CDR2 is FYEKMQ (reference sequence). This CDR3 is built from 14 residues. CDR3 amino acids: CASSTGTEYYEQYF. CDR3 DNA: TGTGCCAGCAGCACCGGGACGGAATACTACGAGCAGTACTTC. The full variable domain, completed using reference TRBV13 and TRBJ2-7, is AAGVIQSPRHLIKEKRETATLKCYPIPRHDTVYWYQQGPGQDPQFLISFYEKMQSDKGSIPDRFSAQQFSDYHSELNMSSLELGDSALYFCASSTGTEYYEQYFGPGTRLTVT.

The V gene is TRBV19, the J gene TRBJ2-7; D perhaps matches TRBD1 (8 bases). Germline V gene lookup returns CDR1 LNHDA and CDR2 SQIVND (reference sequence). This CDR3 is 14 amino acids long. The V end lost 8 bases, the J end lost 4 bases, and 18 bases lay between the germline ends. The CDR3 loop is CASSSGTGAYEQYF. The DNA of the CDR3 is TGTGCCAGTTCAAGCGGGACAGGAGCTTACGAGCAGTACTTC.

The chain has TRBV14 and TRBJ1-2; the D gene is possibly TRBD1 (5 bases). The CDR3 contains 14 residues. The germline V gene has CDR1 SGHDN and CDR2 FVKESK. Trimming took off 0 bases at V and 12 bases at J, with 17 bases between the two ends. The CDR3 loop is CASSQDFSSRAHTF. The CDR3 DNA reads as TGTGCCAGCAGCCAAGATTTCTCAAGCAGGGCCCACACCTTC.

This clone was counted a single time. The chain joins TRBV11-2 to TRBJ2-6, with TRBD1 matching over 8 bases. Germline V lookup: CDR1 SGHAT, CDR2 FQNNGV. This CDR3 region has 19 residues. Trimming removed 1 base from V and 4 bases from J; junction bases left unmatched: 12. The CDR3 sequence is CASSLGRTGRLRGANVLTF. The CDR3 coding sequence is TGTGCCAGCAGCTTAGGCAGGACAGGGAGGTTGAGGGGGGCCAACGTCCTGACTTTC.

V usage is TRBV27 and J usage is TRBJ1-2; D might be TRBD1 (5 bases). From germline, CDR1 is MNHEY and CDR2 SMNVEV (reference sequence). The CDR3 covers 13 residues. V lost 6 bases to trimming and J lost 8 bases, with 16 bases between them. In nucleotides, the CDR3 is TGTGCCAGCAGGGGGCGGGGCAGGGACGGCTACACCTTC. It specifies CASRGRGRDGYTF.